The rows below give T cell receptor beta chains drawn from one sample of a study of cytomegalovirus exposure and HLA in healthy donors. The repertoire was sequenced with immunoSEQ multiplex PCR; TCRdb's copy has only in-frame clones and lacks some. The table includes about 120,000 clones, roughly 70% detected once. Source material: PBMCs. All receptors come from a man aged 25 to 40 in good health and CMV-seronegative. CDR3s leave out the opening cysteine and the closing phenylalanine or tryptophan. The order of the fields is J gene, V gene, CDR3 protein.

>TRBJ2-7|TRBV11-2
ASSLDQLDRPV
>TRBJ2-7|TRBV7-9
ASSPLTGGKSYEQY
>TRBJ2-1|TRBV11-3
ASSLVGGGAVNEQF
>TRBJ2-7|TRBV28
ASSLHTAGEQY
>TRBJ2-1|TRBV10-1
ASSESDRLTYNEQF
>TRBJ2-7|TRBV7-9
ASSPAGTGRVDEQY
>TRBJ1-2|TRBV2
ASSPDSNYGYT
>TRBJ1-6|TRBV5-1
ASSIATPRTLKAHSPLH
>TRBJ2-7|TRBV10-2
ASSPGQALASYEQY
>TRBJ2-5|TRBV5-1
ASSPLTSGGQETQY
>-|TRBV2
ASSEGFYEQY
>TRBJ1-1|TRBV7-3
ASSRNNNQNKAF
>TRBJ2-2|TRBV29-1
SVVGDRGYLGTGELF